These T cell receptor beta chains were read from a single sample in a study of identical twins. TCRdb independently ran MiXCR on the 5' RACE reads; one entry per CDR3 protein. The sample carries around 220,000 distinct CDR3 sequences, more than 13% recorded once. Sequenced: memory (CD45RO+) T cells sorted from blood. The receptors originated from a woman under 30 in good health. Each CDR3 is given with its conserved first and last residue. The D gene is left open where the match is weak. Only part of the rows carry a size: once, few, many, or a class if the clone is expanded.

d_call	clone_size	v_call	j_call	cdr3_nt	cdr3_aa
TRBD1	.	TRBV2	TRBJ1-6	TGTGCCAGCAGTGTGGGACAGAACTCTTCACCCCTCCACTTT	CASSVGQNSSPLHF
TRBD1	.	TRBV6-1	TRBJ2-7	TGTGCCAGCACCAAGGGGGCAGGGGGATACGAGCAGTACTTC	CASTKGAGGYEQYF
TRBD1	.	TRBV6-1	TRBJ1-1	TGTGCCAGCCGACAGGGTTTGAACACTGAAGCTTTCTTT	CASRQGLNTEAFF
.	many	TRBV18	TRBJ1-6	TGTGCCAGCTCACCTCCCGCGGGAAATTCACCCCTCCACTTT	CASSPPAGNSPLHF
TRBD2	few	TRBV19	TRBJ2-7	TGTGCCAGTAGTATTGGACTAGCGGGAGGCGAGCAGTACTTC	CASSIGLAGGEQYF
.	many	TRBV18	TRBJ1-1	TGTGCCAGCTCACCACCATATCCAAGGGTGAACACTGAAGCTTTCTTT	CASSPPYPRVNTEAFF
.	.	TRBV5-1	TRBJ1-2	TGCGCCAGCAGCTTGGCAGGCGAGGGTGGCTACACCTTC	CASSLAGEGGYTF
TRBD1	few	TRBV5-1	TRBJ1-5	TGCGCCAGCAGCCTCTCCGGGACAGGTGATCAGCCCCAGCATTTT	CASSLSGTGDQPQHF
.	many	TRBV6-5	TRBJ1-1	TGTGCCAGCAGTTACTCGGAGAACACTGAAGCTTTCTTT	CASSYSENTEAFF
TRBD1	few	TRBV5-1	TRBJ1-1	TGCGCCAGCAGCTTTTCAGGGGGCGGCACTGAAGCTTTCTTT	CASSFSGGGTEAFF
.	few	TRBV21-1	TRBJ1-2	TGTGCCAGCATCCACTCAAGGTATATAGCGTCCGGACAGAACTATGGCTACACCTTC	CASIHSRYIASGQNYGYTF
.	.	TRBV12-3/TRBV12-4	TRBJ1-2	TGTGCCAGCAGCCCCACCGGACAGCTGTCCTATGGCTACACCTTC	CASSPTGQLSYGYTF
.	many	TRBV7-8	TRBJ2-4	TGTGCCAGCAGCTTACCCGGGCGCAAAAACATTCAGTACTTC	CASSLPGRKNIQYF
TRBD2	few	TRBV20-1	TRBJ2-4	TGCAGTGCTAGAGGGACTAGCGGGAGGGCCGGGGAAAACATTCAGTACTTC	CSARGTSGRAGENIQYF
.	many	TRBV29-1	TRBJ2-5	TGCAGCGTTGAGGAGGACCCCTACCAAGAGACCCAGTACTTC	CSVEEDPYQETQYF
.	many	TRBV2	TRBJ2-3	TGTGCCAGCATGGACCTCAGGGGAGTAGATACGCAGTATTTT	CASMDLRGVDTQYF
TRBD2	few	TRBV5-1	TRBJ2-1	TGCGCCAGCAGCCTCTTACCTTCTACGACTAGCGGGGCTTCCAATGAGCAGTTCTTC	CASSLLPSTTSGASNEQFF
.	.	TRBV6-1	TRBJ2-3	TGTGCCAGCAAAACAGCAGCCGAAGGCACAGATACGCAGTATTTT	CASKTAAEGTDTQYF
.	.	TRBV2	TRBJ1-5	TGTGCCAGCAGTGATACAAGGGAGGATCAGCCCCAGCATTTT	CASSDTREDQPQHF
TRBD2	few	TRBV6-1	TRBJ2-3	TGTGCCAGCGCGAATAGCGGGACCACAGATACGCAGTATTTT	CASANSGTTDTQYF
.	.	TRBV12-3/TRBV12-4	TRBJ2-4	TGTGCCAGCAGTCCTGGACAGGAGGGAGTGAACATTCAGTACTTC	CASSPGQEGVNIQYF
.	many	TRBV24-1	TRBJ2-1	TGTGCCACCGCAACGGTGGGCAATGAGCAGTTCTTC	CATATVGNEQFF